A single sample gave rise to the 20 T cell receptor beta chains below, sequenced in a study of blood T cell repertoires in COVID-19. Some clones are missing from TCRdb's copy, which holds only in-frame ones; the method was immunoSEQ multiplex PCR. The sample has some 200,000 clones; 75% to 85% are singletons. Sequenced sample: peripheral blood. The origin of the receptors is a woman between 35 and 50 years old with COVID-19, enrolled during active disease.

This clone has more than one count but fewer than ten. The CDR3 sequence is CASSLYRAAYEQYV. CDR3 nucleotide sequence: TGTGCCAGCAGCTTGTACAGGGCAGCCTACGAGCAGTACGTC. The gene calls are TRBV5-6 and TRBJ2-7, with D perhaps TRBD1 (6 bases). The V gene's germline CDR1 is SGHDT and CDR2 YYEEEE. The CDR3 has 14 amino acids. Between the trimmed V and J ends, which lost 1 base and 2 bases, there was a span of 10 bases.

This clone appeared a single time. The chain is built from TRBV7-2 and TRBJ2-2; 10 bases align to TRBD1. CDR3 length equals 17 residues. With V trimmed by 6 bases and J by 4 bases, 11 bases remained unmatched. CDR1 is SGHTA and CDR2 is FQGNSA in the germline V gene. CDR3 nucleotide sequence: TGTGCCAGCAGGCTCTATGGGACAGGGGCGGCCACCGGGGAGCTGTTTTTT. This codes for CASRLYGTGAATGELFF.

This sequence joins TRBV5-1 and TRBJ1-1; D is unclear. CDR3 length equals 12 residues. Germline lookup yields CDR1 SGHRS and CDR2 YFSETQ. V was cut by 0 bases and J by 7 bases, with 7 bases left in between. The CDR3 reads CASSLGGIEAFF. The CDR3 coding sequence is TGCGCCAGCAGCTTGGGAGGGATTGAAGCTTTCTTT.

The rearrangement uses TRBV6-2 or TRBV6-3 and TRBJ1-5; D uncertain. Germline V gives CDR1 MNHEY, CDR2 SVGEGT. This CDR3 contains 14 residues. V lost 5 bases, J lost 3 bases, and 11 bases lay in between. The CDR3 loop reads CASSLGVLNQPQHF. CDR3 DNA: TGTGCCAGCAGTCTCGGGGTTCTCAATCAGCCCCAGCATTTT.

The V gene is TRBV10-3, the J gene TRBJ1-6; 7 nucleotides agree with TRBD1. The V segment lost 7 bases and the J segment 5 bases; nucleotides outside the gene matches: 5. CDR3 length: 14 residues. Germline-derived CDR1 and CDR2 are ENHRY and SYGVKD. CDR3 amino acids: CAIKTGQNNSPLHF. The CDR3, as DNA: TGTGCCATCAAGACAGGGCAAAATAATTCACCCCTCCACTTT.

This clone appeared once. The CDR3 DNA follows: TGTGCCAGCAGCGTAGGGACTGGACGGTACTATGGCTACACCTTC. Protein: CASSVGTGRYYGYTF. This chain uses TRBV9 with TRBJ1-2, with unresolved D. The V gene's germline CDR1 is SGDLS and CDR2 YYNGEE. This CDR3 comprises 15 residues. Between the trimmed V and J ends, which lost 0 bases and 3 bases, there was a span of 12 bases.

The genes are TRBV6-5 and TRBJ1-5; TRBD1 agrees at 8 bases. Germline-derived CDR1 and CDR2 are MNHEY and SVGAGI. V lost 6 bases and J lost 6; bases outside the gene matches: 10. This CDR3 comprises 15 residues. CDR3 DNA: TGTGCCAGCAGCCGAGACAGGGGAGGGGGTCAGCCCCAGCATTTT. Translating it yields CASSRDRGGGQPQHF.

The chain uses TRBV7-3 and TRBJ2-5; possibly TRBD2 for D (7 bases). Germline V gives CDR1 SGHTA, CDR2 FQGTGA. The CDR3 has 14 residues. The V gene lost 3 bases and the J gene lost 7 bases, with 15 bases spanning the gap. The CDR3 sequence is CASSLDGGLGTQYF. CDR3 nucleotides: TGTGCCAGCAGCTTGGACGGGGGGCTCGGGACCCAGTACTTC.

This clone appeared a single time. The V call is TRBV6-4, the J call TRBJ2-2; D ambiguous. CDR1 and CDR2 (germline): MRHNA, SNTAGT. CDR3 length: 13 amino acids. The V gene lost 0 bases and the J gene lost 4 bases, with 3 bases spanning the gap. The CDR3 loop reads CASSDSLTGELFF. DNA for the CDR3: TGTGCCAGCAGTGACTCCCTCACCGGGGAGCTGTTTTTT.

This clone was detected only once. The chain links TRBV19 to TRBJ2-1, with TRBD1 matching 9 bases. The CDR3 is 13 residues long. CDR1 LNHDA and CDR2 SQIVND come from the germline V gene (reference sequence). The ends lost 5 bases at V and 10 bases at J; junction bases unmatched: 6. The CDR3 sequence: CASSAGQGWEQFF. The CDR3 bases are TGTGCCAGTAGTGCGGGACAGGGCTGGGAGCAGTTCTTC.

This rearrangement joins TRBV6-5 to TRBJ1-3, with D tentatively TRBD1 (6 bases). Germline CDR1 reads MNHEY; CDR2 reads SVGAGI. The CDR3 has 14 residues. Between the trimmed V and J ends, which lost 4 bases and 4 bases, there was a span of 11 bases. The CDR3 sequence is CASSFDRRGNTIYF. In DNA form, the CDR3 reads TGTGCCAGCAGTTTTGACAGGAGGGGAAACACCATATATTTT.

This chain connects TRBV6-6 to TRBJ2-1; 11 bases agree with TRBD2. V was clipped by 9 bases and J by 7 bases; unmatched bases: 5. CDR3 length: 13 amino acids. Germline values: CDR1 MNHNY, CDR2 SVGAGI (reference sequence). Here the CDR3 reads CASTSGGVNEQFF. The CDR3 nucleotides read TGTGCCAGTACTAGCGGGGGTGTGAATGAGCAGTTCTTC.

This clone was seen a handful of times. The CDR3: CASSSLLWGASFGYTF. The CDR3 DNA sequence: TGTGCCAGTAGTTCCCTTCTGTGGGGCGCATCCTTTGGCTACACCTTC. The rearrangement uses TRBV19 and TRBJ1-2; weak D call: TRBD1 (5 bases). V gave up 5 bases and J gave up 7 bases, with 23 bases separating them. CDR3 length: 16 residues. Germline values: CDR1 LNHDA, CDR2 SQIVND (reference sequence). The complete variable domain, with remaining parts taken from reference TRBV19 and TRBJ1-2, reads DGGITQSPKYLFRKEGQNVTLSCEQNLNHDAMYWYRQDPGQGLRLIYYSQIVNDFQKGDIAEGYSVSREKKESFPLTVTSAQKNPTAFYLCASSSLLWGASFGYTFGSGTRLTVV.

The chain joins TRBV10-2 to TRBJ2-3; 12 nucleotides align to TRBD2. The trim removed 5 bases at V and 1 base at J, leaving 1 base unmatched. The CDR3 covers 15 residues. The germline gives CDR1 WSHSY, CDR2 SAAADI. DNA of the CDR3: TGCGCCAGCAGTTGGACTAGCGGGGGCACAGATACGCAGTATTTT. This gives the protein CASSWTSGGTDTQYF.

The chain joins TRBV27 to TRBJ1-1; a weak D match, TRBD1 (6 bases). V was trimmed by 2 bases and J by 5 bases, leaving 15 bases between them. This CDR3 is built from 15 residues. Germline V gene data show CDR1 as MNHEY and CDR2 as SMNVEV (reference sequence). The CDR3 sequence: CASSLGQGSSTEAFF. The CDR3 DNA reads as TGTGCCAGCAGTTTAGGTCAGGGGTCCTCGACTGAAGCTTTCTTT.

V gene TRBV6-5 combines with J gene TRBJ1-6, with TRBD1 matching over 7 bases. The CDR3 consists of 15 residues. The ends lost 2 bases at V and 6 bases at J; junction bases unmatched: 4. Germline CDR1 MNHEY, CDR2 SVGAGI. The CDR3 nucleotides read TGTGCCAGCAGTTACGACAGGGCGTCTAATTCACCCCTCCACTTT. This translates into CASSYDRASNSPLHF.

The sample holds a few counts of this clone. This chain connects TRBV3-1 (or the pseudogene TRBV3-2) to TRBJ2-2; D possibly corresponds to TRBD1 (6 bases). The length of the CDR3 is 14 residues. CDR1 and CDR2 (germline): LGHDT, YNNKEL (reference sequence). Between the trimmed V and J ends, which lost 7 bases and 6 bases, there was a span of 15 bases. In DNA, the CDR3 is TGTGCCAGCAAGCCTCCACAGGGTCCCGGGGAGCTGTTTTTT. Translating gives CASKPPQGPGELFF.

This chain uses TRBV7-9 with TRBJ2-1; D gene ambiguous. Germline V gene data show CDR1 as SEHNR and CDR2 as FQNEAQ (reference sequence). The CDR3 is 14 residues long. V lost 1 base to trimming and J lost 4 bases, with 8 bases between them. The CDR3 DNA is TGTGCCAGCAGCTTAGTCGGGTCTTACAATGAGCAGTTCTTC. Protein sequence: CASSLVGSYNEQFF.

This clone was found once. CDR3 in DNA: TGTGCCAGCAGCCCCTCCGGGACAGAAGATACGCAGTATTTT. Translating gives CASSPSGTEDTQYF. V and J are TRBV7-3 and TRBJ2-3, with 7 bases identical to TRBD1. The CDR3 is made up of 14 amino acids. The V gene end was trimmed by 5 bases and the J gene end by 5 bases; junction bases not matched to a gene: 7. The germline V gene has CDR1 SGHTA and CDR2 FQGTGA.

The genes are TRBV4-1 and TRBJ1-5, with D uncertain. This CDR3 is 16 amino acids long. Germline lookup yields CDR1 MGHRA and CDR2 YSYEKL. The V gene lost 3 bases and the J gene lost 5 bases, with 17 bases spanning the gap. CDR3 DNA sequence: TGCGCCAGCAGCCAGCATTTCCGGGAGACGGATCAGCCCCAGCATTTT. It is translated as CASSQHFRETDQPQHF.